These 19 T cell receptor beta chains came from one sample sequenced in a study of beta chain features in type 1 diabetes. Investigators reverse transcribed all isolated RNA, so they sequenced expressed TCRB transcripts. Measured with immunoSEQ multiplex PCR; TCRdb has only the in-frame clones, and not every one. The table lists hundreds of thousands of clones, 11% to 15% of them singletons. The material sequenced was naive CD4+ T cells from blood. The receptor set was obtained from a man aged 25 to 45 in good health.

This clone was seen more than once but under ten times. CDR3 sequence reads: CASSLSGKSYNEQFF. In DNA, the CDR3 is TGCGCCAGCAGCTTGAGCGGGAAATCCTACAATGAGCAGTTCTTC. The chain has TRBV5-1 and TRBJ2-1; TRBD2 matches 7 bases. CDR3 length equals 15 residues. Germline V gives CDR1 SGHRS, CDR2 YFSETQ. Losses at the gene ends were 1 base for V and 1 base for J; bases not matched to a gene: 2.

This chain joins TRBV6-5 and TRBJ1-5; D may be TRBD1 (5 bases). This CDR3 spans 15 amino acids. The germline V gene encodes CDR1 MNHEY and CDR2 SVGAGI. Trimming removed 5 bases from V and 5 bases from J, with 16 bases in between. The CDR3: CASSRGLRGDQPQHF. DNA for the CDR3: TGTGCCAGCAGTAGGGGATTGCGAGGCGATCAGCCCCAGCATTTT.

The rearrangement joins TRBV6-6 to TRBJ1-3; no definite D call. Looked up from germline, CDR1 is MNHNY and CDR2 is SVGAGI (reference sequence). Between the trimmed V and J ends, which lost 5 bases and 0 bases, there was a span of 5 bases. The CDR3 has 13 amino acids. The CDR3 DNA sequence: TGTGCCAGCAGTCCCCACTCTGGAAACACCATATATTTT. This gives the protein CASSPHSGNTIYF.

CDR3 region: CASSPLSTAGSPDTQYF. The DNA of the CDR3 is TGTGCCAGCTCACCATTATCTACCGCGGGGTCCCCAGATACGCAGTATTTT. The rearrangement uses TRBV18 and TRBJ2-3; tentative D call: TRBD2 (6 bases). Germline-derived CDR1 and CDR2 are KGHSH and LQKENI. V lost 2 bases, J lost 4 bases, and 19 bases lay in between. This CDR3 is 17 amino acids long.

This clone was observed a handful of times. The J gene is TRBJ2-1, the V gene TRBV7-3; D unclear. Germline CDR1 and CDR2: SGHTA and FQGTGA. CDR3 size: 15 residues. Trimming stripped 1 base from V and 0 bases from J, with 7 bases between. The CDR3 loop reads CASSLRASSYNEQFF. The DNA of the CDR3 is TGTGCCAGCAGCTTAAGGGCTAGCTCCTACAATGAGCAGTTCTTC.

The genes are TRBV7-8 and TRBJ2-3; either TRBD1 or TRBD2 may supply D (6 bases each). Trimming cost V 3 bases and J 0 bases, with 13 bases left between them. Germline lookup yields CDR1 SGHVS and CDR2 FQNEAQ. This CDR3 is 16 amino acids long. CDR3 amino acids: CASSFFRGRSTDTQYF. Here the CDR3 DNA reads TGTGCCAGCAGCTTTTTTAGGGGGAGGAGCACAGATACGCAGTATTTT.

This clone turned up a few times. The gene calls are TRBV18 and TRBJ2-5, with D uncertain. CDR3 length: 13 residues. Germline V gives CDR1 KGHSH, CDR2 LQKENI. Trimming cost V 3 bases and J 5 bases, with 10 bases left between them. CDR3 in amino acids: CASSPGVVETQYF. CDR3 coding DNA: TGTGCCAGCTCACCTGGAGTCGTGGAGACCCAGTACTTC.

This clone was seen only a few times. The J gene is TRBJ2-3, the V gene TRBV7-2, with 7 positions matching TRBD1. CDR3 length: 15 residues. Germline CDR1 is SGHTA and CDR2 is FQGNSA. V was pared by 0 bases and J by 1 base, with 1 base of the junction left unmatched. CDR3 sequence (DNA): TGTGCCAGCAGCTTAGCTAGGGGGCGCACAGATACGCAGTATTTT. It codes for CASSLARGRTDTQYF. Looking up the rest from reference TRBV7-2 and TRBJ2-3 gives the full variable domain: GAGVSQSPSNKVTEKGKDVELRCDPISGHTALYWYRQSLGQGLEFLIYFQGNSAPDKSGLPSDRFSAERTGGSVSTLTIQRTQQEDSAVYLCASSLARGRTDTQYFGPGTRLTVL.

The rearrangement uses TRBV9 and TRBJ2-3; 10 nucleotides match TRBD2. The junction had 3 bases not matched to a gene; V was cut back by 3 bases and J by 2 bases. The CDR3 has 15 residues. Germline-derived CDR1 and CDR2 are SGDLS and YYNGEE. The CDR3 is CASSASGGHTDTQYF. The CDR3 nucleotides are TGTGCCAGCAGCGCTAGCGGGGGCCACACAGATACGCAGTATTTT.

The chain links TRBV28 to TRBJ2-5; D unclear. The CDR3 extends over 13 amino acids. V was pared by 5 bases and J by 1 base, with 8 bases between. Germline V lookup: CDR1 MDHEN, CDR2 SYDVKM. The CDR3 bases are TGTGCCAGCAGTGGCGCCAGCCAAGAGACCCAGTACTTC. It codes for CASSGASQETQYF.

This sequence joins TRBV10-3 and TRBJ2-1; TRBD2 matches at 13 bases. This CDR3 is built from 13 residues. The junction had 6 bases not matched to a gene; V was cut back by 7 bases and J by 12 bases. The germline V gene encodes CDR1 ENHRY and CDR2 SYGVKD. The CDR3 loop is CAITGTSGVRQFF. The CDR3 DNA is TGTGCCATCACCGGGACTAGCGGGGTAAGGCAGTTCTTC.

The table lists this clone with a few counts. This chain links TRBV1 with TRBJ2-7; TRBD2 is the table's D call, not checked against the DNA. TRBV1 is flagged as a pseudogene. The CDR3 contains 14 residues. CDR3 nucleotides: TGCACCAGCAGCCAGCCCCGGTTTCCCTACGAGCAGTACTTC. Translation gives CTSSQPRFPYEQYF.

The gene calls are TRBV6-5 and TRBJ2-3; D gene unclear. V lost 0 bases and J lost 1, with 8 bases in between. The CDR3 spans 15 residues. CDR1 is MNHEY, CDR2 SVGAGI, per germline. The CDR3 protein is CASSYSGIRTDTQYF. The CDR3 coding sequence is TGTGCCAGCAGTTACTCGGGGATCCGCACAGATACGCAGTATTTT.

The chain uses TRBV5-1 and TRBJ1-6; no firm D call. Per germline, CDR1 SGHRS and CDR2 YFSETQ. Trimming took off 7 bases at V and 8 bases at J, with 10 bases between the two ends. This CDR3 contains 12 residues. The CDR3, as DNA: TGCGCCAGCCGGGTGATGGATTCACCCCTCCACTTT. Residues: CASRVMDSPLHF.

This clone came up a few times. The rearrangement joins TRBV7-2 to TRBJ2-1; no reliable D call. Germline V gene sequence: CDR1 SGHTA, CDR2 FQGNSA. V dropped 5 bases and J dropped 4 bases, with 15 bases sitting between them. This CDR3 spans 15 amino acids. CDR3 protein: CASSTDKTKYNEQFF. The CDR3 DNA is TGTGCCAGCAGCACCGATAAGACCAAATACAATGAGCAGTTCTTC.

This clone has a handful of counts. The chain recombines TRBV5-1 with TRBJ2-1; 8 positions agree with TRBD1. With 2 bases clipped from V and 6 bases from J, the junction kept 7 bases outside the gene matches. In germline, CDR1 is SGHRS, CDR2 YFSETQ. The CDR3 sequence is 15 residues long. This CDR3 reads CASSFGQGSANEQFF. CDR3 DNA: TGCGCCAGCAGCTTCGGACAGGGAAGTGCCAATGAGCAGTTCTTC.

This clone was seen more than once but under ten times. The V and J genes are TRBV7-9 and TRBJ2-2; TRBD1 matches 10 bases. The length of the CDR3 is 15 residues. Per germline, CDR1 SEHNR and CDR2 FQNEAQ (reference sequence). Trimming removed 5 bases from V and 7 bases from J; junction bases left unmatched: 7. CDR3 in DNA: TGTGCCAGCAGCCCCTGGACAGGGGGGCACGGGGAGCTGTTTTTT. This sequence encodes CASSPWTGGHGELFF.

The V gene is TRBV29-1, the J gene TRBJ2-3; 8 bases agree with TRBD2. This CDR3 is 15 amino acids long. CDR1 is SQVTM, CDR2 ANQGSEA, per germline. V was clipped by 5 bases and J by 5 bases; unmatched bases: 12. In nucleotides, the CDR3 is TGCAGCGTTTTTCAAGCGGGAGTGAAGAGAGATACGCAGTATTTT. Protein sequence: CSVFQAGVKRDTQYF.

This clone has just a few counts. The junction shows a germline mismatch at one end, possibly a read error. CDR3 sequence: CASSLGTAIIF. The CDR3 coding sequence is TGTGCCAGCAGCTTAGGAACGGCGATAATCTTC. The chain links TRBV11-2 to TRBJ2-1; D is ambiguous. There are 11 residues in the CDR3. Germline loops: CDR1 SGHAT, CDR2 FQNNGV.